The clone carrying this T cell receptor beta chain was found once. Generated by immunoSEQ multiplex PCR, the TCRdb table keeps only in-frame clones and is missing some. This sample carries tens of thousands of clones, 80% to 95% of them seen once, and the ten largest clones take 18%. The germline gives CDR1 MNHEY, CDR2 SMNVEV (reference sequence). This CDR3 has 15 amino acids. V gave up 4 bases and J gave up 2 bases; unmatched junction bases: 4. Regarding time point: baseline, week 1 (first vaccination visit). Treatment denoted: pre-vaccination baseline after standard-of-care therapy. The sample belongs to a study of a mutant IDH1 vaccine in newly diagnosed glioma.

Sequenced material: PBMCs, taken from a glioma patient treated with radiotherapy, temozolomide or both. V usage is TRBV27 and J usage is TRBJ2-3, with 9 bases identical to TRBD2. This sequence originates from a man aged 18 to 30 with glioma. The CDR3 region is CASSWAGGFTDTQYF. CDR3 DNA sequence: TGTGCCAGCAGTTGGGCGGGAGGGTTCACAGATACGCAGTATTTT.